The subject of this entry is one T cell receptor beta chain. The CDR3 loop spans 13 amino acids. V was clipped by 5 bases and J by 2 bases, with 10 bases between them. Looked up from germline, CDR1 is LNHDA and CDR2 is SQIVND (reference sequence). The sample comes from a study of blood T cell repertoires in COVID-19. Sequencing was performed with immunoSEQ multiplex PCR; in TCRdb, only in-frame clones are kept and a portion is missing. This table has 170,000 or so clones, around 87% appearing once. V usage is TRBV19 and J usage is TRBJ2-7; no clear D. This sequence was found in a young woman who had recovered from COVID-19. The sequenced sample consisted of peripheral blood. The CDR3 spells CASSLGSPYEQYF. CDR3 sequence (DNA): TGTGCCAGTAGTTTGGGCAGTCCCTACGAGCAGTACTTC.